This T cell receptor beta chain was captured by sequencing in a study of T-cell memory formation after mild COVID-19. Study-level points and caveats: Whether day 37 second-wave clones are SARS-CoV-2-specific was not confirmed. Of the contracting clones, CD4+ ones lay mainly in CM and EM, and CD8+ ones in EMRA.

Comments on this clonotype: The antigen remains unidentified.

Using constant-segment primers, 5'RACE produced TCR alpha and TCR beta cDNA libraries carrying sample barcodes and UMIs. One entry per CDR3 protein, called by TCRdb with MiXCR from the 5' RACE reads. The sample consists of almost 350,000 distinct CDR3 sequences, about 20% of them appearing once. Trimming stripped 7 bases from V and 3 bases from J, with 12 bases between. The germline V gene has CDR1 SGHNT and CDR2 YENEEA. This CDR3 has 13 amino acids. The chain links TRBV11-3 to TRBJ1-1; no clear D. Sequences were obtained from PBMCs or a T cell subset sorted from them (not recorded which). The source of this sequence is a man aged 18 to 30 who had mild COVID-19 (a few samples of this study predate the infection). Cell type and time point are not known. The CDR3 is CASKRDIDTEAFF. The CDR3 coding sequence is TGTGCCAGCAAGAGGGATATCGACACTGAAGCTTTCTTT.